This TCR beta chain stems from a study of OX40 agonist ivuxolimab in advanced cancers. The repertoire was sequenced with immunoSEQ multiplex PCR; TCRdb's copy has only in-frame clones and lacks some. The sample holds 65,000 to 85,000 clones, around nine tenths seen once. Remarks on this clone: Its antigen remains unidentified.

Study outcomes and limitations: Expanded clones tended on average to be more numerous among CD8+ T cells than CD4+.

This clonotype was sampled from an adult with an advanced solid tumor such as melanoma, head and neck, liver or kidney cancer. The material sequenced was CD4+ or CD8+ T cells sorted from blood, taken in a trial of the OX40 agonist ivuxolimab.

The CDR3 nucleotides are TGCGCCAGCAGTGTCGCGAATCCCGCAGATACGCAGTATTTT. Its protein product is CASSVANPADTQYF. J is TRBJ2-3 and V is TRBV5-1; no clear D gene. Per germline, CDR1 SGHRS and CDR2 YFSETQ. V was clipped by 5 bases and J by 4 bases, with 14 bases between them. The length of the CDR3 is 14 residues.